Listed here is a single T cell receptor beta chain. Its target is unknown. V lost 1 base and J 7 bases, leaving 20 bases between the germline ends. This CDR3 spans 16 amino acids. In germline, CDR1 is SGHDN, CDR2 FVKESK. Quantitative 5'-RACE was performed with molecular barcodes, and it yielded the TCR beta libraries. TCRdb redid the calling of the 5' RACE reads with MiXCR, one entry per CDR3 protein. The table shows 670,000 or so distinct CDR3 sequences, with around 19% occurring only once. This specimen belongs to a study of CD8 T cells in ankylosing spondylitis. Study conclusions and caveats: Eight or nine highly homologous variants formed a TCR beta motif that appeared characteristic of ankylosing spondylitis blood.

The receptor's source is a male donor with ankylosing spondylitis. The gene calls are TRBV14 and TRBJ2-7; maybe TRBD2 (5 bases). Sequenced input: blood, either unsorted or a sorted T cell fraction (not recorded which). CDR3 region: CASSQAADGLRREQYF. As DNA, the CDR3 is TGTGCCAGCAGCCAAGCCGCCGACGGGCTAAGGAGGGAGCAGTACTTC.